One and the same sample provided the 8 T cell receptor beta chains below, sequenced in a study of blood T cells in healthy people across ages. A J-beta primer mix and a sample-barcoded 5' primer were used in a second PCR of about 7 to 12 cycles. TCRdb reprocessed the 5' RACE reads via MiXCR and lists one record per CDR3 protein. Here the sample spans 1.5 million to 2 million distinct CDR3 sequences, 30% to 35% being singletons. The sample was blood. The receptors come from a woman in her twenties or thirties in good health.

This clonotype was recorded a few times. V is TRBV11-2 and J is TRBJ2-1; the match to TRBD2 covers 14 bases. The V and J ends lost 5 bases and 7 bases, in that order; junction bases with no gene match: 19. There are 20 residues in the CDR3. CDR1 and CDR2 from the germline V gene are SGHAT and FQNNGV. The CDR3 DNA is TGTGCCAGCAGCGTTAGGGGCAGGGGCGGACTAGCGGGAGGTCGGAATGAGCAGTTCTTC. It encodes CASSVRGRGGLAGGRNEQFF.

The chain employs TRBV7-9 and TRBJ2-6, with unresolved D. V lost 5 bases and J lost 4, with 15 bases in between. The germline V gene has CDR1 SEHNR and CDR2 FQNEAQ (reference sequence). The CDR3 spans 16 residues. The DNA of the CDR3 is TGTGCCAGCAGCCCCGTCAGGCTCGACGGGGCCAACGTCCTGACTTTC. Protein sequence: CASSPVRLDGANVLTF.

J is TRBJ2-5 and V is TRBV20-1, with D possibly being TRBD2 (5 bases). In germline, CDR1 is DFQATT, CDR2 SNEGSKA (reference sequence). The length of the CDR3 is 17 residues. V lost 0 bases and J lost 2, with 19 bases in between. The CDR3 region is CSARDGLEVARQETQYF. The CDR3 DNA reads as TGCAGTGCTAGAGATGGCCTGGAGGTGGCGCGGCAAGAGACCCAGTACTTC.

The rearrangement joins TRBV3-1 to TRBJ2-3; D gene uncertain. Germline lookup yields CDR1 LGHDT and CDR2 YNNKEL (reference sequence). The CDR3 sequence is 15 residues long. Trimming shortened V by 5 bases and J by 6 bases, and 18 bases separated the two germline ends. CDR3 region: CASSNRPIPPDTQYF. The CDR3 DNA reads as TGTGCCAGCAGCAACCGACCGATACCTCCGGATACGCAGTATTTT.

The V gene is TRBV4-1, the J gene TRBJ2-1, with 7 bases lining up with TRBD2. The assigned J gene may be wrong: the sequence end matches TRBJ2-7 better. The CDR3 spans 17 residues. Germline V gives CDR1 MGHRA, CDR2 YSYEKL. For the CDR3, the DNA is TGCGCCAGCAGCCAAGACAGAGGCGGGAGTTCCTACAATGAGCAGTACTTC. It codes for CASSQDRGGSSYNEQYF.

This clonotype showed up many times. The CDR3 protein is CASSLSPGANVLTF. As DNA, the CDR3 is TGTGCCAGCAGTTTAAGTCCTGGGGCCAACGTCCTGACTTTC. The rearrangement uses TRBV27 and TRBJ2-6; D gene ambiguous. The germline gives CDR1 MNHEY, CDR2 SMNVEV (reference sequence). CDR3 length: 14 amino acids. V gave up 2 bases and J gave up 2 bases, with 4 bases separating them.

The CDR3 protein is CASSSYRDRVTNEKLFF. The CDR3 bases are TGTGCCAGCAGTTCCTACCGGGACAGGGTTACTAATGAAAAACTGTTTTTT. This chain links TRBV28 with TRBJ1-4, with TRBD1 matching 9 bases. J was trimmed by 2 bases and V by 4 bases; bases with no gene match: 8. Germline V gives CDR1 MDHEN, CDR2 SYDVKM. The CDR3 has 17 residues.

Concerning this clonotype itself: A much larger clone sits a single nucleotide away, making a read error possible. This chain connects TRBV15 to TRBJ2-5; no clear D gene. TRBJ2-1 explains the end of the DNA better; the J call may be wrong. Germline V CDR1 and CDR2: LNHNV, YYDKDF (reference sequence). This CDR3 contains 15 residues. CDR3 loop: CATSRGDTFQETQFF. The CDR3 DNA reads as TGTGCCACCAGCAGAGGGGATACTTTCCAAGAGACCCAGTTCTTC.